The 29 T cell receptor beta chains below were found in one sample sequenced in a study of control samples from healthy donors and cancer patients. Generated by immunoSEQ multiplex PCR, the TCRdb table keeps only in-frame clones and is missing some. The sample holds over 100,000 clones, approximately 90% seen once. Sequenced sample: blood. The receptor source for this set is a woman aged 45-65 years in good health.

The J gene is TRBJ2-3, the V gene TRBV5-4, with TRBD2 matching 9 bases. Germline trimming cut 7 bases from V and 6 bases from J; bases unmatched to any gene: 15. Germline V CDR1 and CDR2: SGHNT, YYREEE (reference sequence). The CDR3 extends over 16 amino acids. CDR3 amino acids: CASPNLAGGPSDTQYF. As DNA, the CDR3 is TGTGCCAGCCCCAACCTGGCGGGAGGGCCTAGTGATACGCAGTATTTT.

V is TRBV5-1 and J is TRBJ2-1; D unresolved. Germline CDR1 is SGHRS and CDR2 is YFSETQ. The CDR3 has 13 residues. V lost 5 bases to trimming and J lost 4 bases, with 10 bases between them. The CDR3 coding sequence is TGCGCCAGCAGGGATTCGGCATACAATGAGCAGTTCTTC. The encoded protein is CASRDSAYNEQFF. Looking up the rest from reference TRBV5-1 and TRBJ2-1 gives the full variable domain: KAGVTQTPRYLIKTRGQQVTLSCSPISGHRSVSWYQQTPGQGLQFLFEYFSETQRNKGNFPGRFSGRQFSNSRSEMNVSTLELGDSALYLCASRDSAYNEQFFGPGTRLTVL.

This sequence joins TRBV11-1 and TRBJ2-1; 8 bases fit TRBD1. V lost 1 base to trimming and J lost 10 bases; unmatched junction nucleotides: 6. The CDR3 has 14 residues. Germline V gives CDR1 SGHAT, CDR2 FQDESV (reference sequence). CDR3 nucleotide sequence: TGTGCCAGCAGCTTAGTGGGACAGGCCACGGAGCAGTTCTTC. It translates to CASSLVGQATEQFF. Drawing the rest from reference TRBV11-1 and TRBJ2-1, the complete variable domain is EAEVAQSPRYKITEKSQAVAFWCDPISGHATLYWYRQILGQGPELLVQFQDESVVDDSQLPKDRFSAERLKGVDSTLKIQPAELGDSAMYLCASSLVGQATEQFFGPGTRLTVL.

The V and J genes are TRBV18 and TRBJ2-5; 11 nucleotides agree with TRBD2. Germline values: CDR1 KGHSH, CDR2 LQKENI. The CDR3 length is 16 residues. V shed 2 bases and J 1 base; nucleotides not matched to a gene: 3. The CDR3 nucleotides are TGTGCCAGCTCACCATTTACTAGCGGGGGCCAAGAGACCCAGTACTTC. It translates to CASSPFTSGGQETQYF.

The DNA for the CDR3 is TGTGCCTGGAGTAACCAACAGGGGGCAAACACCTTC. Translated, it gives CAWSNQQGANTF. The chain joins TRBV30 to TRBJ1-2; 9 bases line up with TRBD1. Germline V gives CDR1 GTSNPN, CDR2 SVGIG (reference sequence). Losses at the gene ends were 2 bases for V and 12 bases for J; bases not matched to a gene: 7. There are 12 residues in the CDR3. Filled out from reference TRBV30 and TRBJ1-2, the complete variable domain reads SQTIHQWPATLVQPVGSPLSLECTVEGTSNPNLYWYRQAAGRGLQLLFYSVGIGQISSEVPQNLSASRPQDRQFILSSKKLLLSDSGFYLCAWSNQQGANTFGSGTRLTVV.

The chain uses TRBV4-3 and TRBJ2-3, with D maybe TRBD2 (5 bases). CDR3 length: 13 amino acids. V dropped 0 bases and J dropped 14 bases, with 15 bases sitting between them. Per germline, CDR1 LGHNA and CDR2 YSLEER. The CDR3 nucleotides read TGCGCCAGCAGCCAAGATATCCTAGCTTCCCGGTATTTT. Its protein product is CASSQDILASRYF.

J is TRBJ2-1 and V is TRBV6-2 or TRBV6-3; TRBD2 aligns across 7 bases. The CDR3 runs 11 residues. J lost 12 bases, V lost 5 bases, and 4 bases had no gene match. Germline V gives CDR1 MNHEY, CDR2 SVGEGT. CDR3 in DNA: TGTGCCAGCAGTCCCAAGCGGGGGCAGTTCTTC. This encodes CASSPKRGQFF.

This chain links TRBV7-2 with TRBJ1-2, with TRBD1 identical over 7 bases. CDR1 is SGHTA, CDR2 FQGNSA, per germline. After removal of 5 bases from V and 8 bases from J, the junction contained 5 bases not matched to a gene. The CDR3 has 12 amino acids. The CDR3 reads CASSTGVGGYTF. The CDR3 nucleotides read TGTGCCAGCAGCACAGGGGTAGGGGGCTACACCTTC.

The chain uses TRBV10-1 and TRBJ1-2; D remains ambiguous. The CDR3 spans 14 residues. Germline CDR1 reads WNHNN; CDR2 reads SYGVQD (reference sequence). V gave up 2 bases and J gave up 5 bases, with 12 bases separating them. The CDR3 reads CASSENGVFYGYTF. The CDR3 region has the DNA TGCGCCAGCAGTGAGAACGGCGTCTTTTATGGCTACACCTTC.

V is TRBV2 and J is TRBJ2-2, with a possible D match to TRBD1 (5 bases). Germline loops: CDR1 SNHLY, CDR2 FYNNEI. The CDR3 covers 16 residues. Trimming shortened V by 11 bases and J by 1 base, and 20 bases separated the two germline ends. The CDR3 spells CAVPRDRTLNTGELFF. CDR3 in DNA: TGTGCCGTGCCACGTGACAGAACGCTGAACACCGGGGAGCTGTTTTTT.

The V call is TRBV5-6, the J call TRBJ2-5; possible D gene TRBD1, 6 bases. Trimming removed 4 bases from V and 5 bases from J, with 18 bases in between. This CDR3 is 15 amino acids long. CDR1 is SGHDT and CDR2 is YYEEEE in the germline V gene. CDR3 region: CASSPSTGFWETQYF. CDR3 bases: TGTGCCAGCAGCCCCTCGACAGGCTTTTGGGAGACCCAGTACTTC.

This chain's CDR3 is CASSTRTVNYGYTF. CDR3 nucleotides: TGTGCCAGCAGTACCCGGACAGTGAACTATGGCTACACCTTC. The gene calls are TRBV6-5 and TRBJ1-2; the D gene is possibly TRBD1 (6 bases). CDR3 size: 14 residues. CDR1 and CDR2 (germline): MNHEY, SVGAGI. V lost 5 bases to trimming and J lost 2 bases, with 12 bases between them.

This sequence joins TRBV7-9 and TRBJ1-1; D is uncertain. Germline assignment: CDR1 SEHNR and CDR2 FQNEAQ (reference sequence). Trimming took 2 bases from V and 7 from J, leaving 17 bases between them. The CDR3 contains 15 residues. CDR3 sequence reads: CASSLTAPISNEAFF. The CDR3 DNA reads TGTGCCAGCAGCTTAACAGCTCCGATTAGTAATGAAGCTTTCTTT.

The V gene is TRBV18, the J gene TRBJ2-4; possibly TRBD2 for D (6 bases). Germline V gene sequence: CDR1 KGHSH, CDR2 LQKENI. V was shortened by 5 bases and J by 7 bases, with 12 bases between the two germline ends. The CDR3 has 13 amino acids. The CDR3 bases are TGTGCCAGCTCAGACGGGGGTTATAACATTCAGTACTTC. Amino acids: CASSDGGYNIQYF.

This clone was recorded only once. This chain joins TRBV11-3 and TRBJ2-1, with D possibly matching TRBD1 (5 bases). The CDR3 loop spans 13 amino acids. Germline V CDR1 and CDR2: SGHNT, YENEEA. Between the trimmed V and J ends, which lost 5 bases and 4 bases, there was a span of 9 bases. DNA of the CDR3: TGTGCCAGCAGCGAACAGGCATACAATGAGCAGTTCTTC. This sequence encodes CASSEQAYNEQFF.

The chain has TRBV3-1 (or the pseudogene TRBV3-2) and TRBJ2-3; D gene uncertain. Trimming pared 2 bases from V and 0 bases from J, leaving 3 bases between. Looked up from germline, CDR1 is LGHDT and CDR2 is YNNKEL (reference sequence). The CDR3 has 13 residues. The CDR3 protein is CASSQMSTDTQYF. CDR3 sequence (DNA): TGTGCCAGCAGCCAAATGAGCACAGATACGCAGTATTTT.

This clone was seen just once. J is TRBJ1-2 and V is TRBV24-1; TRBD1 agrees at 7 bases. The V gene end was trimmed by 7 bases and the J gene end by 8 bases; junction bases not matched to a gene: 3. Germline CDR1 KGHDR, CDR2 SFDVKD. CDR3 size: 11 residues. The CDR3 sequence: CATSRGSGYTF. The CDR3 nucleotides read TGTGCCACCAGCAGGGGGAGCGGCTACACCTTC.

The chain uses TRBV3-1 (or the pseudogene TRBV3-2) and TRBJ2-3, with D uncertain. Trimming left V 4 bases short and J 2 bases short, with 10 bases between. The CDR3 contains 14 residues. Per the germline V gene, CDR1 is LGHDT and CDR2 is YNNKEL (reference sequence). The CDR3 loop is CASSRGGATDTQYF. The CDR3 DNA reads as TGTGCCAGCAGCCGGGGTGGAGCCACAGATACGCAGTATTTT.

This clone was recorded only once. The gene calls are TRBV2 and TRBJ1-3, with D uncertain. Germline CDR1 is SNHLY and CDR2 is FYNNEI. The CDR3 contains 13 residues. The germline V and J ends were trimmed by 3 bases and 8 bases, with 11 bases remaining between them. The CDR3 region has the DNA TGTGCCAGCAGTGATTCGGGTCGGGACACCATATATTTT. Translating gives CASSDSGRDTIYF.

This clone was recorded a few times. The chain recombines TRBV5-1 with TRBJ1-6; D is unresolved. The CDR3 extends over 13 amino acids. V was shortened by 6 bases and J by 7 bases, with 11 bases between the two germline ends. Germline assignment: CDR1 SGHRS and CDR2 YFSETQ. The CDR3 loop reads CASTVQGNSPLHF. In DNA, the CDR3 is TGCGCCAGCACGGTCCAAGGAAATTCACCCCTCCACTTT.

The chain carries TRBV7-8 and TRBJ2-3; 11 positions agree with TRBD2. Germline CDR1 reads SGHVS; CDR2 reads FQNEAQ. Unmatched junction bases numbered 8, after V lost 5 bases and J lost 10 bases. This CDR3 is 14 amino acids long. The CDR3: CASSLGLAGVSQYF. CDR3 nucleotides: TGTGCCAGCAGCCTCGGACTAGCGGGTGTCTCGCAGTATTTT. Full variable domain (rest looked up from reference TRBV7-8 and TRBJ2-3): GAGVSQSPRYKVAKRGQDVALRCDPISGHVSLFWYQQALGQGPEFLTYFQNEAQLDKSGLPSDRFFAERPEGSVSTLKIQRTQQEDSAVYLCASSLGLAGVSQYFGPGTRLTVL.

The J gene is TRBJ2-5, the V gene TRBV6-6; a possible D gene is TRBD2 (6 bases). V was cut by 7 bases and J by 1 base, with 19 bases left in between. Germline V gives CDR1 MNHNY, CDR2 SVGAGI (reference sequence). This CDR3 has 16 residues. Written as DNA, the CDR3 is TGTGCCAGCAACATGAACCGAGGAGCGGGCCAAGAGACCCAGTACTTC. It yields the protein CASNMNRGAGQETQYF.

CDR3: CASSLGGGASRKLFF. The CDR3 DNA follows: TGTGCCAGCAGCTTAGGAGGGGGGGCGTCGCGTAAACTGTTTTTT. The J gene is TRBJ1-4, the V gene TRBV7-2; a possible D gene is TRBD1 (6 bases). V dropped 1 base and J dropped 11 bases, with 17 bases sitting between them. The CDR3 covers 15 residues. Germline CDR1 SGHTA, CDR2 FQGNSA.

In this sample, this clone turned up once. The chain employs TRBV7-9 and TRBJ1-5; D uncertain. V shed 5 bases and J shed 4 bases, with 6 bases lying between them. The CDR3 extends over 12 amino acids. Per the germline V gene, CDR1 is SEHNR and CDR2 is FQNEAQ (reference sequence). The CDR3: CASSGQNQPQHF. CDR3 nucleotide sequence: TGTGCCAGCAGCGGGCAAAATCAGCCCCAGCATTTT.

The V gene is TRBV7-9, the J gene TRBJ1-5; unclear D gene. This CDR3 spans 14 amino acids. V lost 5 bases and J 3 bases, leaving 11 bases between the germline ends. The germline V gene has CDR1 SEHNR and CDR2 FQNEAQ (reference sequence). The CDR3 loop is CASSPYQTNQPQHF. The CDR3 region has the DNA TGTGCCAGCAGCCCCTACCAGACCAATCAGCCCCAGCATTTT.

The V call is TRBV11-2, the J call TRBJ2-7; D gene ambiguous. The CDR3 loop spans 14 amino acids. CDR1 and CDR2 (germline): SGHAT, FQNNGV. Trimming stripped 5 bases from V and 4 bases from J, with 15 bases between. The CDR3 here is CASSLRPPTYEQYF. In DNA, the CDR3 is TGTGCCAGCAGCCTCAGGCCGCCCACGTACGAGCAGTACTTC.

The chain uses TRBV11-1 and TRBJ1-3, with a possible D match to TRBD1 (5 bases). Per the germline V gene, CDR1 is SGHAT and CDR2 is FQDESV (reference sequence). The CDR3 length is 16 residues. Trimming cost V 0 bases and J 0 bases, with 9 bases left between them. CDR3 residues: CASSLAPDTSGNTIYF. The CDR3 DNA sequence: TGTGCCAGCAGCTTAGCCCCGGACACCTCTGGAAACACCATATATTTT. Supplemented by reference TRBV11-1 and TRBJ1-3, the full variable domain reads EAEVAQSPRYKITEKSQAVAFWCDPISGHATLYWYRQILGQGPELLVQFQDESVVDDSQLPKDRFSAERLKGVDSTLKIQPAELGDSAMYLCASSLAPDTSGNTIYFGEGSWLTVV.

This chain joins TRBV7-2 and TRBJ1-1; D is possibly TRBD1 (5 bases). From germline, CDR1 is SGHTA and CDR2 FQGNSA. V was pared by 1 base and J by 9 bases, with 15 bases between. The CDR3 length is 14 residues. CDR3: CASSLGDGAPQAFF. The CDR3 DNA sequence: TGTGCCAGCAGCTTAGGGGACGGCGCTCCTCAAGCTTTCTTT.

The chain carries TRBV6-1 and TRBJ1-4; D is ambiguous. This CDR3 region has 14 residues. The V gene lost 2 bases and the J gene lost 3 bases, with 7 bases spanning the gap. CDR1 is MNHNS, CDR2 SASEGT, per germline. In DNA form, the CDR3 reads TGTGCCAGCAGTGAACACCTGCCTAATGAAAAACTGTTTTTT. Encoded protein: CASSEHLPNEKLFF.